Each of the 14 T cell receptor beta chains below was sequenced from the same sample in a study of OX40 agonist ivuxolimab in advanced cancers. Assay: immunoSEQ multiplex PCR; the TCRdb copy retains only in-frame clones and omits some. Among about 21,000 clones, just under 85% were seen once, and the ten largest hold about 31%. The sequencing here drew on CD4+ or CD8+ T cells sorted from blood, taken in a trial of the OX40 agonist ivuxolimab. The receptors originated from an adult with an advanced solid tumor such as melanoma, head and neck, liver or kidney cancer.

This clone has only one observation. The chain has TRBV30 and TRBJ1-1; D is ambiguous. CDR3 length equals 14 residues. Germline V gene data show CDR1 as GTSNPN and CDR2 as SVGIG (reference sequence). Trimming removed 2 bases from V and 5 bases from J, with 15 bases in between. The DNA of the CDR3 is TGTGCCTGGAGTACCACCTCGGGTTGGACTGAAGCTTTCTTT. As protein: CAWSTTSGWTEAFF. The full variable domain, with the rest looked up from reference TRBV30 and TRBJ1-1, is SQTIHQWPATLVQPVGSPLSLECTVEGTSNPNLYWYRQAAGRGLQLLFYSVGIGQISSEVPQNLSASRPQDRQFILSSKKLLLSDSGFYLCAWSTTSGWTEAFFGQGTRLTVV.

V gene TRBV11-2 combines with J gene TRBJ2-7; 11 bases map to TRBD2. Germline CDR1 reads SGHAT; CDR2 reads FQNNGV. The CDR3 covers 15 residues. V shed 0 bases and J 3 bases; nucleotides not matched to a gene: 1. This chain's CDR3 is CASSLETSGSYEQYF. The CDR3, as DNA: TGTGCCAGCAGCTTAGAAACTAGCGGGAGCTACGAGCAGTACTTC.

The J gene is TRBJ1-2, the V gene TRBV4-1; perhaps TRBD1 as D (5 bases). The CDR3 runs to 12 residues. Germline assignment: CDR1 MGHRA and CDR2 YSYEKL. Trimming left V 1 base short and J 8 bases short, with 8 bases between. The CDR3 bases are TGCGCCAGCAGCCAAGCGGGGGAAGGCTACACCTTC. Translation: CASSQAGEGYTF.

The chain is built from TRBV19 and TRBJ2-1; D call uncertain. Per the germline V gene, CDR1 is LNHDA and CDR2 is SQIVND (reference sequence). V was shortened by 4 bases and J by 8 bases, with 12 bases between the two germline ends. This CDR3 has 13 amino acids. In nucleotides, the CDR3 is TGTGCCAGTAGTACAGCGCTGGCCGATGAGCAGTTCTTC. Protein: CASSTALADEQFF.

Only a few counts were recorded for this clone. The gene calls are TRBV7-9 and TRBJ2-3; D gene uncertain. This CDR3 has 12 residues. The germline V and J ends were trimmed by 4 bases and 4 bases, with 6 bases remaining between them. Germline V lookup: CDR1 SEHNR, CDR2 FQNEAQ (reference sequence). This chain's CDR3 is CASSSGSDTQYF. The CDR3 coding sequence is TGTGCCAGCAGCTCCGGGTCAGATACGCAGTATTTT.

The rearrangement joins TRBV11-3 to TRBJ2-4, with 12 bases identical to TRBD2. Trimming cost V 4 bases and J 8 bases; bases outside gene matches: 12. CDR1 SGHNT and CDR2 YENEEA come from the germline V gene. The CDR3 is 17 amino acids. For the CDR3, the DNA is TGTGCCAGCAGCTCCGACGGACTAGCGGGGAGGAGCTACATTCAGTACTTC. This sequence encodes CASSSDGLAGRSYIQYF.

The J gene is TRBJ2-1, the V gene TRBV11-3, with 7 nucleotides matching TRBD2. The germline CDR1 and CDR2 sequences are SGHNT and YENEEA. V trimming: 5 bases; J trimming: 7 bases; junction bases outside the gene matches: 11. The CDR3 runs to 15 residues. CDR3 sequence (DNA): TGTGCCAGCAGCCCCTTCACGGGAGGTGGAAATGAGCAGTTCTTC. Amino acids: CASSPFTGGGNEQFF.

The chain recombines TRBV5-4 with TRBJ1-6; TRBD1 matches at 9 bases. Germline V gives CDR1 SGHNT, CDR2 YYREEE (reference sequence). The trim removed 3 bases at V and 10 bases at J, leaving 8 bases unmatched. The CDR3 extends over 15 amino acids. The CDR3 DNA is TGTGCCAGCAGCTCGGAGACAGGGGGTAGGTCACCCCTCCACTTT. This codes for CASSSETGGRSPLHF.

This CDR3 is CASRVQGGYNEQFF. DNA of the CDR3: TGTGCCAGCCGGGTACAGGGGGGATACAATGAGCAGTTCTTC. The rearrangement uses TRBV27 and TRBJ2-1; 8 bases map to TRBD1. J was trimmed by 4 bases and V by 8 bases; bases with no gene match: 7. From germline, CDR1 is MNHEY and CDR2 SMNVEV (reference sequence). The CDR3 is 14 residues long.

Only one count was recorded for this clone. The chain carries TRBV28 and TRBJ1-1; possibly TRBD1 for D (6 bases). Germline V gene data show CDR1 as MDHEN and CDR2 as SYDVKM. The CDR3 is 13 amino acids. Trimming pared 2 bases from V and 6 bases from J, leaving 10 bases between. CDR3 region: CASSLSRGAEAFF. The CDR3 coding sequence is TGTGCCAGCAGTTTAAGCAGGGGAGCTGAAGCTTTCTTT.

The rearrangement joins TRBV13 to TRBJ1-4, with D tentatively TRBD1 (5 bases). The CDR3 totals 16 residues. Trimming took off 0 bases at V and 5 bases at J, with 13 bases between the two ends. Germline loops: CDR1 PRHDT, CDR2 FYEKMQ (reference sequence). The CDR3 coding sequence is TGTGCCAGCAGCTTAGGCCCCCAGGGTATAAATGAAAAACTGTTTTTT. Translating it yields CASSLGPQGINEKLFF.

The chain has TRBV27 and TRBJ2-7; a possible D gene is TRBD1 (6 bases). V was shortened by 0 bases and J by 2 bases, with 11 bases between the two germline ends. Germline V CDR1 and CDR2: MNHEY, SMNVEV (reference sequence). The CDR3 has 15 amino acids. CDR3 region: CASSLSGRGTYEQYF. The DNA for the CDR3 is TGTGCCAGCAGTTTATCAGGCAGGGGCACCTACGAGCAGTACTTC.

The rearrangement joins TRBV4-1 to TRBJ2-5; 8 bases fit TRBD2. CDR3 size: 16 residues. Germline assignment: CDR1 MGHRA and CDR2 YSYEKL. V lost 0 bases to trimming and J lost 2 bases; unmatched junction nucleotides: 5. Here the CDR3 reads CASSQEQREWQETQYF. DNA of the CDR3: TGCGCCAGCAGCCAAGAACAGCGGGAGTGGCAAGAGACCCAGTACTTC.

The CDR3 DNA reads TGTGCCAGCAGCCCAGGGGGGGGGTCAGGTGAGCAGTTCTTC. It encodes CASSPGGGSGEQFF. This chain links TRBV7-3 with TRBJ2-1; the D call may be TRBD1 or TRBD2 (7 bases each). Trimming left V 5 bases short and J 9 bases short, with 17 bases between. CDR3 length: 14 amino acids. CDR1 and CDR2 from the germline V gene are SGHTA and FQGTGA. The entire variable domain, with the rest obtained from reference TRBV7-3 and TRBJ2-1, is as follows: GAGVSQTPSNKVTEKGKYVELRCDPISGHTALYWYRQSLGQGPEFLIYFQGTGAADDSGLPNDRFFAVRPEGSVSTLKIQRTERGDSAVYLCASSPGGGSGEQFFGPGTRLTVL.